The rows below give T cell receptor beta chains drawn from one sample of a study of CD8 T cells in ankylosing spondylitis. TCRdb used MiXCR to reprocess the 5' RACE reads, holding one entry per CDR3 protein. The table includes 380,000 or so distinct CDR3 sequences, 20% to 25% detected once. Material: blood, either unsorted or a sorted T cell fraction (not recorded which). The receptors derive from a male donor with ankylosing spondylitis or in good health (not recorded which). CDR3s include the opening cysteine and the closing phenylalanine or tryptophan. D genes are given only for firm matches. A clone size is listed for some rows: how often the clone was seen (once, few, many), or a class if it is expanded.

clone_size	d_call	j_call	cdr3_length	v_call	cdr3_nt	cdr3_aa
NA	TRBD1	TRBJ2-1	14	TRBV20-1	TGCAGTGCTAGCGACAGGGGGTCCTACAATGAGCAGTTCTTC	CSASDRGSYNEQFF
NA	NA	TRBJ2-3	16	TRBV28	TGTGCCAGCAGTTTTAGGTTTAGGAGTGCCCCAGATACGCAGTATTTT	CASSFRFRSAPDTQYF
NA	NA	TRBJ2-5	15	TRBV20-1	TGCAGTGCTAGAGAGCGGGGTGCGATTGGGGAGACCCAGTACTTC	CSARERGAIGETQYF
NA	TRBD1	TRBJ1-2	15	TRBV7-2	TGTGCCAGCAGCTTAGTTGTAGGGGGCTTGAATGGCTACACCTTC	CASSLVVGGLNGYTF
few	TRBD1	TRBJ2-2	16	TRBV27	TGTGCCAGCAGTTTAGCAGGGGGCGCGGGCACCGGGGAGCTGTTTTTT	CASSLAGGAGTGELFF
few	NA	TRBJ1-2	14	TRBV5-5	TGTGCCAGCAGCTTGGTGGAGGGTGACTATGGCTACACCTTC	CASSLVEGDYGYTF
few	NA	TRBJ2-3	16	TRBV7-9	TGTGCCAGCAGCTTAGTAGACTTCACGGACACAGATACGCAGTATTTT	CASSLVDFTDTDTQYF
NA	NA	TRBJ2-7	16	TRBV28	TGTGCCAGCAGTCTCCCCGGGCGGGGGCGCTCCTACGAGCAGTACTTC	CASSLPGRGRSYEQYF
few	NA	TRBJ1-4	13	TRBV7-9	TGTGCCAGCAGCATCCAGGGGAACGAGGAACTGTTTTTT	CASSIQGNEELFF
NA	NA	TRBJ1-1	14	TRBV3-1	TGTGCCAGCAGCCAAGTGATACAGAACACTGAAGCTTTCTTT	CASSQVIQNTEAFF
NA	NA	TRBJ2-2	12	TRBV4-1	TGCGCCAGCAGCCAAGGGTTCGGGGAGCTGTTTTTT	CASSQGFGELFF
few	TRBD1	TRBJ2-3	14	TRBV10-2	TGCGCCAGTAAAGGGACAGGGGGCGCGGATACGCAGTATTTT	CASKGTGGADTQYF
many	NA	TRBJ2-7	13	TRBV28	TGTGCCAGCAGTTTGGAGGGGACCTACGAGCAGTACTTC	CASSLEGTYEQYF